The present TCR beta chain was sequenced within a study of shared clonotypes between healthy human individuals. For the study at large: Serving as donors were two women and three men, whose ages spanned 18 to 49. CD4 naive and CD4 memory each took three plates per donor, while CD8 naive took two and CD8 memory one. Study outcomes and limitations: The study found lower generation probabilities in non-shared clonotypes than in those shared by all four donors.

On this clone: The antigen is not known.

The CDR3 has 13 amino acids. CDR1 and CDR2 (germline): KGHSH, LQKENI. V gave up 4 bases and J gave up 2 bases, with 9 bases separating them. Repertoires were generated with immunoSEQ multiplex PCR, while TCRdb's copy carries only in-frame clones and drops some. The repertoire holds over 2 million clones, with 95% as singletons. The receptor was derived from a man between 18 and 35 years old in good health. The V call is TRBV18, the J call TRBJ2-7, with TRBD2 as a possible D gene (5 bases). Sequenced material: naive CD4+ T cells sorted from blood. This sample's subset: CD45RA+ positively selected. As DNA, the CDR3 is TGTGCCAGCTCACTGGGAGAGACCTACGAGCAGTACTTC. Amino acids: CASSLGETYEQYF.